These 10 T cell receptor beta chains were all obtained from the same sample, sequenced in a study of cytomegalovirus exposure and HLA in healthy donors. Primers: 60 Vbeta forward and 13 Jbeta reverse. Here immunoSEQ multiplex PCR was the method, and the copy in TCRdb shows in-frame clones only, minus some. Of 200,000 to 300,000 clones listed, around 80% were seen once; the top ten hold less than 0.6%. Material for sequencing was PBMCs. The receptors originated from a boy between 10 and 17 years old in good health and CMV-seronegative.

The rearrangement uses TRBV2 and TRBJ1-2, with TRBD1 matching 9 bases. Germline assignment: CDR1 SNHLY and CDR2 FYNNEI. Unmatched junction bases numbered 4, after V lost 9 bases and J lost 5 bases. The CDR3 loop spans 12 amino acids. The CDR3 DNA reads TGTGCCAGGAGGACAGGGGCTTATGGCTACACCTTC. Translated: CARRTGAYGYTF.

Here the CDR3 reads CASGQGTDYTEAFF. The CDR3, as DNA: TGTGCCAGCGGACAAGGGACAGATTATACTGAAGCTTTCTTT. The V gene is TRBV21-1, the J gene TRBJ1-1; the table names TRBD1, a call not compared with the DNA. TRBV21-1 is assigned pseudogene status. The CDR3 runs 14 residues.

The genes are TRBV5-6 and TRBJ2-1, with D tentatively TRBD1 (5 bases). The germline V gene encodes CDR1 SGHDT and CDR2 YYEEEE. The V end was cut by 0 bases, the J end by 1 base, with 11 bases between. The CDR3 contains 16 residues. The CDR3 protein is CASSLDRLSSYNEQFF. The DNA of the CDR3 is TGTGCCAGCAGCTTGGACAGGTTATCATCCTACAATGAGCAGTTCTTC. The variable domain in full, completed from reference TRBV5-6 and TRBJ2-1, reads DAGVTQSPTHLIKTRGQQVTLRCSPKSGHDTVSWYQQALGQGPQFIFQYYEEEERQRGNFPDRFSGHQFPNYSSELNVNALLLGDSALYLCASSLDRLSSYNEQFFGPGTRLTVL.

This sequence joins TRBV30 and TRBJ1-5, with 10 positions matching TRBD1. J was trimmed by 3 bases and V by 5 bases; bases with no gene match: 4. Germline assignment: CDR1 GTSNPN and CDR2 SVGIG (reference sequence). The CDR3 length is 14 residues. The DNA for the CDR3 is TGTGCCTGGGGACAGGGGGTCGACAATCAGCCCCAGCATTTT. Amino acids: CAWGQGVDNQPQHF.

The genes are TRBV27 and TRBJ2-2; 9 bases line up with TRBD1. V was clipped by 6 bases and J by 3 bases; unmatched bases: 5. The CDR3 has 15 residues. In germline, CDR1 is MNHEY, CDR2 SMNVEV (reference sequence). The CDR3 DNA sequence: TGTGCCAGCAGAACAAGGGACAGGGACACCGGGGAGCTGTTTTTT. Protein sequence: CASRTRDRDTGELFF.

This clone appeared a few times. V is TRBV29-1 and J is TRBJ2-7; 10 nucleotides agree with TRBD2. The V segment lost 4 bases and the J segment 2 bases; nucleotides outside the gene matches: 2. Germline CDR1 and CDR2: SQVTM and ANQGSEA. The length of the CDR3 is 13 residues. The CDR3 reads CSVVTSGTYEQYF. CDR3 DNA sequence: TGCAGCGTTGTAACTAGCGGGACCTACGAGCAGTACTTC.

V is TRBV29-1 and J is TRBJ2-1, with TRBD1 as a possible D gene (6 bases). The CDR3 length is 14 residues. V was cut by 7 bases and J by 0 bases, with 13 bases left in between. CDR1 is SQVTM, CDR2 ANQGSEA, per germline. The CDR3 DNA reads as TGCAGCGCGACGACAGGTAGCTCCTACAATGAGCAGTTCTTC. This encodes CSATTGSSYNEQFF.

The table lists this clone with a few counts. The chain joins TRBV19 to TRBJ1-2; D not certain. The CDR3 extends over 12 amino acids. The ends were cut back, 8 bases at V and 2 bases at J, with 9 bases in the middle. Germline CDR1 reads LNHDA; CDR2 reads SQIVND (reference sequence). CDR3 sequence reads: CASGRENYGYTF. The CDR3, as DNA: TGTGCCAGTGGGCGGGAGAACTATGGCTACACCTTC.

For the CDR3, the DNA is TGTGCCAGCAGCTCTGGACTAGCGGGGGTAGCCTACGAGCAGTACTTC. It translates to CASSSGLAGVAYEQYF. The V and J genes are TRBV11-3 and TRBJ2-7, with 13 bases matching TRBD2. CDR1 and CDR2 (germline): SGHNT, YENEEA. This CDR3 has 16 residues. The V gene end was trimmed by 4 bases and the J gene end by 2 bases; junction bases not matched to a gene: 5.

This clone was detected a few times. The gene calls are TRBV5-4 and TRBJ1-4, with D unclear. Trimming stripped 0 bases from V and 7 bases from J, with 4 bases between. This CDR3 region has 12 residues. Germline V CDR1 and CDR2: SGHNT, YYREEE (reference sequence). The CDR3 DNA reads as TGTGCCAGCAGCTTGGTCGGTGAAAAACTGTTTTTT. This sequence encodes CASSLVGEKLFF.